This TCR beta chain was recorded in a study of cytomegalovirus exposure and HLA in healthy donors. The CDR3 spans 14 residues. V lost 6 bases and J lost 3; bases outside the gene matches: 7. From germline, CDR1 is GTSNPN and CDR2 SVGIG (reference sequence). In the PCR, 60 Vbeta and 13 Jbeta primers were used. Measured with immunoSEQ multiplex PCR; TCRdb has only the in-frame clones, and not every one. Of 100,000 to 150,000 clones listed, roughly 81% are singletons. This chain joins TRBV30 and TRBJ2-1; 8 bases map to TRBD1. This receptor was taken from a woman in her twenties or thirties in good health and CMV-seronegative. The sequencing input was PBMCs. CDR3 amino acids: CACKDRVGYNEQFF. The CDR3 nucleotides read TGTGCCTGTAAGGACAGGGTCGGCTACAATGAGCAGTTCTTC.